These 24 T cell receptor delta chains came from one sample sequenced in a study of gamma-delta T cells after stem cell transplantation. TCRdb called clones from the RT-PCR reads again using CATT. The table has about 2,100 delta-chain clones, roughly 4.8% seen once; the top ten hold roughly a third. Material for sequencing was gamma-delta T cells. The receptor source for this set is a human donor. It is not recorded whose cells these are; they may come from a transplant donor.

As for this clone: A much larger clone lies one base from this, so it may be a read error. The gene calls are TRDV2 and TRDJ1, with 13 bases lining up with TRDD3. This CDR3 region has 23 residues. The germline gives CDR1 GEAIGNYY, CDR2 EKD. J lost 0 bases, V lost 3 bases, and 24 bases had no gene match. The CDR3 spells CACDAVLLGDTLHGLQYTDKLIF. The DNA of the CDR3 is TGTGCCTGTGACGCCGTCCTACTGGGGGATACGCTCCATGGCCTCCAATACACCGATAAACTCATCTTT.

This chain uses TRDV2 with TRDJ1, with 8 bases identical to TRDD3. CDR1 GEAIGNYY and CDR2 EKD come from the germline V gene. V lost 0 bases to trimming and J lost 0 bases; unmatched junction nucleotides: 8. The CDR3 runs 17 residues. CDR3 in amino acids: CACDTVGDEPYTDKLIF. The DNA for the CDR3 is TGTGCCTGTGACACCGTGGGGGATGAACCGTACACCGATAAACTCATCTTT.

Regarding this clone: The translation of this DNA and the TCRdb protein of a much larger clone differ at residue 9, probably owing to a read error; the protein shown here is translated from the DNA. The V call is TRDV2, the J call TRDJ1; TRDD3 agrees at 10 bases. Losses at the gene ends were 4 bases for V and 0 bases for J; bases not matched to a gene: 7. This CDR3 is 16 amino acids long. CDR1 is GEAIGNYY and CDR2 is EKD in the germline V gene. CDR3 in amino acids: CACDRLGDINTDKLIF. CDR3 in DNA: TGTGCCTGTGATCGCCTGGGGGATATCAACACCGATAAACTCATCTTT.

Here the CDR3 reads CACDTLGSRGPYTDKLIF. CDR3 in DNA: TGTGCCTGTGACACATTGGGCTCTAGAGGACCCTACACCGATAAACTCATCTTT. The chain links TRDV2 to TRDJ1; D unclear. Per germline, CDR1 GEAIGNYY and CDR2 EKD. Trimming shortened V by 1 base and J by 0 bases, and 20 bases separated the two germline ends. CDR3 size: 18 residues.

The rearrangement links TRDV2 to TRDJ1; 12 bases agree with TRDD3. The CDR3 is made up of 18 amino acids. The germline V gene has CDR1 GEAIGNYY and CDR2 EKD. V was pared by 0 bases and J by 2 bases, with 9 bases of the junction left unmatched. CDR3 loop: CACDTVSKLGDTTDKLIF. The CDR3 bases are TGTGCCTGTGACACCGTCTCGAAACTGGGGGATACAACCGATAAACTCATCTTT.

By share, this clone ranks as medium-sized. Since a much larger clone is just one base distant, this may be a read error. This sequence joins TRDV2 and TRDJ1, with TRDD3 identical over 7 bases. Looked up from germline, CDR1 is GEAIGNYY and CDR2 is EKD. V lost 1 base and J lost 3; bases outside the gene matches: 19. The CDR3 has 19 residues. Here the CDR3 reads CACDTLGGDMGPDADKLIF. CDR3 nucleotides: TGTGCCTGTGACACACTGGGAGGGGATATGGGTCCTGATGCCGATAAACTCATCTTT.

This clone was counted between two and nine times. A far bigger clonotype differs at one base, so this is likely a read error. Additional DNA sequences in this sample encode the identical CDR3. The J gene is TRDJ1, the V gene TRDV2; weak D call: TRDD3 (5 bases). Trimming left V 3 bases short and J 0 bases short, with 19 bases between. Germline values: CDR1 GEAIGNYY, CDR2 EKD. The CDR3 length is 17 residues. As DNA, the CDR3 is TGTGCCTGTGACGCGGCCGGGGGCTCGTTGTACACCGATAAACTCATCTTT. This translates into CACDAAGGSLYTDKLIF.

This clone was seen a few times. A read error is likely here: a far larger clone is one base away. Other nucleotide sequences in the sample specify the same CDR3. The V and J genes are TRDV2 and TRDJ1; 7 bases map to TRDD3. Germline V gene sequence: CDR1 GEAIGNYY, CDR2 EKD. This CDR3 spans 16 amino acids. The CDR3 nucleotides read TGTGCCTGCGACACCGTCGCTGGGGGTACTCTCGATAAACTCATCTTT. This translates into CACDTVAGGTLDKLIF.

This clone was seen once. The rearrangement joins TRDV2 to TRDJ1; TRDD3 matches 13 bases. The CDR3 is made up of 20 amino acids. The J segment lost 3 bases and the V segment lost 0 bases, leaving 15 bases of the junction unmatched. Germline CDR1 reads GEAIGNYY; CDR2 reads EKD. DNA of the CDR3: TGTGCCTGTGACACCATCCACCGTACTGGGGGATACGGTTGGGCCGATAAACTCATCTTT. This gives the protein CACDTIHRTGGYGWADKLIF.

This clone was counted only a few times. V is TRDV2 and J is TRDJ1, with 7 positions matching TRDD3. Germline CDR1 reads GEAIGNYY; CDR2 reads EKD. The CDR3 extends over 14 amino acids. The ends lost 6 bases at V and 3 bases at J; junction bases unmatched: 9. The CDR3 region is CACQALGASDKLIF. The CDR3, as DNA: TGTGCCTGTCAAGCGCTGGGGGCTTCCGATAAACTCATCTTT.

This clone is judged large. This sample includes further DNA sequences coding for the same CDR3. This chain links TRDV2 with TRDJ1, with TRDD3 matching over 12 bases. The junction had 18 bases not matched to a gene; V was cut back by 1 base and J by 1 base. The CDR3 length is 21 residues. Germline V gene data show CDR1 as GEAIGNYY and CDR2 as EKD. The CDR3 here is CACDTLRGLGDTESGTDKLIF. DNA for the CDR3: TGTGCCTGTGACACTCTGAGGGGACTGGGGGATACAGAGTCGGGCACCGATAAACTCATCTTT.

This clone was detected a few times. A far larger clone is only one base removed, so a read error is likely. The chain recombines TRDV2 with TRDJ1, with 11 positions matching TRDD3. This CDR3 comprises 15 residues. Germline CDR1 GEAIGNYY, CDR2 EKD. Trimming at V came to 5 bases and at J to 2 bases, leaving 6 bases not matched to a gene. The CDR3 sequence: CACGSLGDTTDKLIF. CDR3 DNA sequence: TGTGCCTGTGGCTCCCTGGGGGATACAACCGATAAACTCATCTTT.

Remarks on this clone: TCRdb's protein, taken from a much larger clone, differs from this DNA's translation at residue 3, likely owing to a read error; the protein displayed comes from the DNA. V usage is TRDV2 and J usage is TRDJ1; D perhaps matches TRDD3 (5 bases). Germline CDR1 is GEAIGNYY and CDR2 is EKD. This CDR3 is 15 amino acids long. The CDR3: CARDTVGAYTDKLIF. The CDR3 DNA sequence: TGTGCCCGTGACACCGTTGGGGCCTACACCGATAAACTCATCTTT.

In regard to this clone: A far larger clone differs by one base, so this is likely a read error. Written as DNA, the CDR3 is TGTGCCTGTGGCACGTGGGGGATACCCACCGATAAACTCATCTTT. Its protein product is CACGTWGIPTDKLIF. The rearrangement uses TRDV2 and TRDJ1; 10 bases match TRDD3. The V and J ends lost 5 bases and 1 base, in that order; junction bases with no gene match: 6. This CDR3 is 15 amino acids long. Germline CDR1 reads GEAIGNYY; CDR2 reads EKD.

This clone counts as large. Within the sample, other DNA sequences also encode this same CDR3. CDR3 sequence (DNA): TGTGCCTGTGACCCCTCACTGGTAGACCCCACCGATAAACTCATCTTT. Translated: CACDPSLVDPTDKLIF. The chain has TRDV2 and TRDJ1; tentatively, D is TRDD3 (5 bases). Trimming removed 3 bases at V and 1 base at J, with 17 bases between. Germline CDR1 and CDR2: GEAIGNYY and EKD. This CDR3 has 16 amino acids.

This clone ranks as medium-sized. This may come from a read error, since a much larger clone is one base off. This sample also contains other DNA sequences that code for the same CDR3. The chain combines TRDV2 with TRDJ1; TRDD3 matches at 11 bases. Germline V gene data show CDR1 as GEAIGNYY and CDR2 as EKD. This CDR3 spans 19 amino acids. V was pared by 7 bases and J by 2 bases, with 20 bases of the junction left unmatched. CDR3 DNA sequence: TGTGCCTGCGACTCCTTACTGGGGGATAGATCCCGTGGGACCGATAAACTCATCTTT. This sequence encodes CACDSLLGDRSRGTDKLIF.

This clone has only a few counts. The protein that TCRdb holds for this DNA derives from a much larger clone and differs from the translated DNA at residue 11, which likely indicates a read error; the protein shown here is translated from the DNA. V is TRDV2 and J is TRDJ1, with TRDD3 identical over 11 bases. This CDR3 has 15 residues. CDR1 and CDR2 from the germline V gene are GEAIGNYY and EKD. In DNA, the CDR3 is TGTGCCTGTGACTCCCTGGGGGATACAACCGGTAAACTCATCTTT. Its translation is CACDSLGDTTGKLIF.

In its sample, this clone was seen a few times. For this DNA, TCRdb reports the protein of a much larger clone, which diverges at residue 5, most likely from a read error; the protein presented here is translated directly from the DNA. This chain uses TRDV2 with TRDJ1, with 7 bases aligning to TRDD3. This CDR3 contains 17 residues. Germline V CDR1 and CDR2: GEAIGNYY, EKD. The V gene end was trimmed by 3 bases and the J gene end by 0 bases; junction bases not matched to a gene: 12. The CDR3 loop is CACDALGEPMYTDKLIF. The CDR3 nucleotides are TGTGCCTGTGACGCTTTGGGGGAGCCCATGTACACCGATAAACTCATCTTT.

In the case of this clone: The mismatch at residue 15 between this DNA's translation and the TCRdb protein of a much larger clone likely reflects a read error; the protein shown is translated from the DNA. The CDR3 DNA reads as TGTGCCTGTGACACTCTGGTGGCGGGCGGGTACACCGATAAACCCATCTTT. Protein product: CACDTLVAGGYTDKPIF. The chain joins TRDV2 to TRDJ1; D is unclear. The CDR3 contains 17 residues. The germline CDR1 and CDR2 sequences are GEAIGNYY and EKD.

This clone turned up a few times. The amino acid sequence in TCRdb belongs to a much larger clone and departs from this DNA's translation at residue 3, likely a sequencing read error; the sequence shown is translated from the DNA. The chain joins TRDV2 to TRDJ1; D unclear. CDR3 length: 15 amino acids. Germline V lookup: CDR1 GEAIGNYY, CDR2 EKD. The CDR3 region has the DNA TGTGCCCGTGACACCGTAGGACTGCCCATAGGGAAACTCATCTTT. This codes for CARDTVGLPIGKLIF.

This clone was detected only a few times. This may stem from a read error, because a much larger clone lies one nucleotide away. The CDR3 reads CACGTLASSHITSTGGTTVTDKLIF. Here the CDR3 DNA reads TGTGCCTGTGGCACACTCGCCTCTTCCCACATTACCAGTACTGGGGGAACCACGGTCACCGATAAACTCATCTTT. V is TRDV2 and J is TRDJ1, with TRDD3 matching over 9 bases. The germline CDR1 and CDR2 sequences are GEAIGNYY and EKD. Trimming at V came to 5 bases and at J to 1 base, leaving 37 bases not matched to a gene. The CDR3 runs to 25 residues.

This clone qualifies as medium-sized (0.01 to 0.1%). The chain couples TRDV2 to TRDJ1, with 10 positions matching TRDD3. The CDR3 totals 16 residues. V shed 3 bases and J 0 bases; nucleotides not matched to a gene: 6. Germline CDR1 GEAIGNYY, CDR2 EKD. The CDR3 bases are TGTGCCTGTGACGCTTTACTGGGGGATTACACCGATAAACTCATCTTT. It is translated as CACDALLGDYTDKLIF.

The table lists this clone with many counts. This may come from a read error, since a much larger clone is one base off. J is TRDJ1 and V is TRDV2, with D possibly TRDD3 on 6 matching bases. Germline V gene sequence: CDR1 GEAIGNYY, CDR2 EKD. Trimming cost V 1 base and J 4 bases, with 15 bases left between them. The CDR3 spans 15 residues. For the CDR3, the DNA is TGTGCCTGTGACACGTTGGGGGCTACGGGCGATAAACTCATCTTT. It translates to CACDTLGATGDKLIF.

This clone was counted a few times. A far larger clone is just one base off, so this is likely a read error. Within the sample, other DNA sequences also encode this same CDR3. The genes are TRDV2 and TRDJ1; 11 bases are a match to TRDD3. CDR1 is GEAIGNYY, CDR2 EKD, per germline. CDR3 size: 17 residues. J gave up 1 base and V 1 base, and 7 bases lay outside the gene matches. The CDR3 DNA is TGTGCCTGTGACACGCTGGGGGATACTAAGGGCACCGATAAACTCATCTTT. Amino acid sequence: CACDTLGDTKGTDKLIF.